This TCR beta chain was captured in a study of T cell responses to AZD1222 COVID-19 vaccine. Regarding the study as a whole: Among spike-specific TCRs, nearly half reportedly target unmutated variant regions. Baseline seropositives among AZD1222 recipients totaled only 6 or 7. Once two AZD1222 doses were given, Spike-specific TCR breadth and depth went up.

V lost 1 base to trimming and J lost 6 bases, with 16 bases between them. CDR1 and CDR2 from the germline V gene are SGHTA and FQGNSA. CDR3 size: 15 residues. The assay was immunoSEQ multiplex PCR, and TCRdb's table has in-frame clones only and misses some. Of some 99,000 clones listed, 80% to 90% are singletons. This clone was counted a single time. The antigen is unknown. The starting material was peripheral blood, obtained 28 days after the second AZD1222 dose. This receptor was identified in an adult who received the AZD1222 COVID-19 vaccine. This chain connects TRBV7-2 to TRBJ2-7; possible D gene TRBD2, 5 bases. The CDR3 loop reads CASSLERQVGVEQYF. The DNA of the CDR3 is TGTGCCAGCAGCTTAGAGAGGCAGGTGGGAGTCGAGCAGTACTTC.